This T cell receptor beta chain derives from a study of T-cell reconstitution after alpha-beta-depleted transplantation in children. The study's findings and limits: Among T cells one year after transplant, newly produced cells accounted for most counts and diversity. Expanded graft clones numbering several hundred reportedly gave rise to alpha-beta T cells about two months after transplant.

Unique molecular identifiers featured in how the TCRbeta library was prepared. One entry per CDR3 protein, called by TCRdb with MiXCR from the PCR reads. The data show approximately 170,000 distinct CDR3 sequences, 8.5% to 14% seen once. V was shortened by 2 bases and J by 0 bases, with 6 bases between the two germline ends. Per germline, CDR1 SGDLS and CDR2 YYNGEE. The CDR3 loop spans 15 amino acids. This clonotype was seen repeatedly, ten times or more. Its specificity is unknown. This TCR derives from a boy younger than 10 with acute myeloid leukemia, due to receive a stem cell transplant. Sample: PBMCs, taken before TCRalphabeta/CD19-depleted stem cell transplant. V is TRBV9 and J is TRBJ1-6; D unresolved. This CDR3 reads CASSVGSSYNSPLHF. The CDR3 nucleotides are TGTGCCAGCAGCGTTGGTAGCTCCTATAATTCACCCCTCCACTTT.